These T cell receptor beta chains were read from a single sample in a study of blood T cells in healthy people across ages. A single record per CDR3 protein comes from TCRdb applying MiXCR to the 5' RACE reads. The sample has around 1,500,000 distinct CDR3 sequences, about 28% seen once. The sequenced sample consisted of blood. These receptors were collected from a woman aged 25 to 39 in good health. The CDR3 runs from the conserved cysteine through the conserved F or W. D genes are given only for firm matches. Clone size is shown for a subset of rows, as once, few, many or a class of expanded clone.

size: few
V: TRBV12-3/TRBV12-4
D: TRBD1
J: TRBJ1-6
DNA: TGTGCCAGCAGTACCTTGACAGGGTCGGGGCCACCCCTCCACTTT
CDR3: CASSTLTGSGPPLHF

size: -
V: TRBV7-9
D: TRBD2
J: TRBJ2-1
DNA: TGTGCCAGCAGCCCTAGGGGACTAGCGGGGGCCTCCGGGGTAAGTGAGCAGTTCTTC
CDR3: CASSPRGLAGASGVSEQFF

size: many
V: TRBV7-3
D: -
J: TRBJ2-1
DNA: TGTGCCAGCAGCTTACAAGGGCCTGGGGAGCAGTTCTTC
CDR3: CASSLQGPGEQFF

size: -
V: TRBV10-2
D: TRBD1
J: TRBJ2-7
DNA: TGCGCCAGCAGTGAAGGGACAGCGGAACACGAGCAGTACTTC
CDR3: CASSEGTAEHEQYF

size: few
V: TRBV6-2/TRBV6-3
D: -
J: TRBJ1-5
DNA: TGTGCCAGCAGCAACCTGGGAATTCATCAGCCCCAGCATTTT
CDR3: CASSNLGIHQPQHF

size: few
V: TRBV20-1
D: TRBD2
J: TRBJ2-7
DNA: TGCAGTGCTACTCCGCGGGAGGGTGGTTACGAGCAGTACTTC
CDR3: CSATPREGGYEQYF

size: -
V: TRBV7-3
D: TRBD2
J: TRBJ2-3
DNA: TGTGCCAGCAGCTCTAGCGGGGGGTCGTGTACGCAGTATTTT
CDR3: CASSSSGGSCTQYF

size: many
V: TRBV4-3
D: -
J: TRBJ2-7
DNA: TGCGCCAGCAGCCAAGAAGTTAGCGCGGGGTCCTACGAGCAGTACTTC
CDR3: CASSQEVSAGSYEQYF

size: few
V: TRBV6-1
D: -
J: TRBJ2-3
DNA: TGTGCCAGCAGTGGAGCGTCGCTAGCGATCACAGATACGCAGTATTTT
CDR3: CASSGASLAITDTQYF

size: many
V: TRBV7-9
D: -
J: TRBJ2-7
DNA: TGTGCCAGCAGCCACGGGACACTCTACGAGCAGTACTTC
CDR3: CASSHGTLYEQYF

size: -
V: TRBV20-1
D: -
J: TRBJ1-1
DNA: TGCAGTGCTAGTTCCAGGGGCACTGAAGCTTTCTTT
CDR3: CSASSRGTEAFF

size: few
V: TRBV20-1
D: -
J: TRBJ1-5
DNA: TGCAGTGCAAGAGATATTGGGGATCAGCCCCAGCATTTT
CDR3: CSARDIGDQPQHF